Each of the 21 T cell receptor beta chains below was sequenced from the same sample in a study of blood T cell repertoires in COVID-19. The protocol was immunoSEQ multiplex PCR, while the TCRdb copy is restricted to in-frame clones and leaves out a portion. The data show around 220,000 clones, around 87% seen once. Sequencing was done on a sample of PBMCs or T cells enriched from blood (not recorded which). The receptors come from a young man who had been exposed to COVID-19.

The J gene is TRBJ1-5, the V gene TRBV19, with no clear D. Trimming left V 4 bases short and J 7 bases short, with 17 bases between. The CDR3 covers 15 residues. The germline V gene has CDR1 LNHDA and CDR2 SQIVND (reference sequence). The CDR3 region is CASSRDGIAGQPQHF. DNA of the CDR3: TGTGCCAGTAGTAGAGACGGGATCGCGGGACAGCCCCAGCATTTT.

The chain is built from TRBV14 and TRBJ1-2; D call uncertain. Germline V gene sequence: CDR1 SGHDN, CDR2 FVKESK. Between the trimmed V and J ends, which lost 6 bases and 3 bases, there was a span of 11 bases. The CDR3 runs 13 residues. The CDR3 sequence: CASRRTVDYGYTF. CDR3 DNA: TGTGCCAGCAGACGCACAGTGGACTATGGCTACACCTTC.

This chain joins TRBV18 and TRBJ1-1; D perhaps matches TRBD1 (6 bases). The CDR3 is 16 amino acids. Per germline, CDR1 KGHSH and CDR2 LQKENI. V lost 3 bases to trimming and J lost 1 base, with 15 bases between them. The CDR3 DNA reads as TGTGCCAGCTCACCGAATGCAGGGGCAGGGAACACTGAAGCTTTCTTT. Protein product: CASSPNAGAGNTEAFF.

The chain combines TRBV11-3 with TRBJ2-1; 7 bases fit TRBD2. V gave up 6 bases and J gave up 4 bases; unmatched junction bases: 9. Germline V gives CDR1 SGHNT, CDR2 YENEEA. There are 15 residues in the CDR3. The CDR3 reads CASSYRLAAYNEQFF. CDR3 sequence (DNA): TGTGCCAGCAGTTATAGACTAGCAGCATACAATGAGCAGTTCTTC.

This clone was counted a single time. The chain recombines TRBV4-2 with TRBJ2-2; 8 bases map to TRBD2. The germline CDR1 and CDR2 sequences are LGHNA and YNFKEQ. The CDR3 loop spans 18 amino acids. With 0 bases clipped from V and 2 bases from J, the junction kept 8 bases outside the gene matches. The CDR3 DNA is TGTGCCAGCAGCCAAGATCTCTCGGGGGGGCACAACACCGGGGAGCTGTTTTTT. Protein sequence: CASSQDLSGGHNTGELFF.

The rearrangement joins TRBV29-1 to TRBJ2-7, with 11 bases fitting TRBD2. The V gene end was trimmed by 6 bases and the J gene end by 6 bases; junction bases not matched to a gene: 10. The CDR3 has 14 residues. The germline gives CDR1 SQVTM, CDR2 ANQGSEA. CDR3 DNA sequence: TGCAGCGTGGAGTTCACTAGCGGGGGAAGCGAGCAGTACTTC. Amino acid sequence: CSVEFTSGGSEQYF.

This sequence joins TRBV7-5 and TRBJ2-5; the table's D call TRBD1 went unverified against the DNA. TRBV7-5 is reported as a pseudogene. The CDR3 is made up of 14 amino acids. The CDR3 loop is CVRSRGQCQETQYF. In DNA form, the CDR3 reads TGTGTCAGAAGCCGCGGACAGTGCCAAGAGACCCAGTACTTC.

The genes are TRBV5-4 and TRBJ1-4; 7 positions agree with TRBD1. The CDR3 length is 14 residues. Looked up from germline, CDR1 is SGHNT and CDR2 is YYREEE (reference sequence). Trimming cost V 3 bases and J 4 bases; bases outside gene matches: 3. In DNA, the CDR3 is TGTGCCAGCAGCTGGGGACAGAGTAATGAAAAACTGTTTTTT. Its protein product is CASSWGQSNEKLFF.

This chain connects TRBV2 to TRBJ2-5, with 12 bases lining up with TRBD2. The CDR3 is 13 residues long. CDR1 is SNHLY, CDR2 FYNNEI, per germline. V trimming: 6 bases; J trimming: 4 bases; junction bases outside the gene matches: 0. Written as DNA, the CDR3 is TGTGCCAGCAGGACTAGCGGGGGAGAGACCCAGTACTTC. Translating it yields CASRTSGGETQYF.

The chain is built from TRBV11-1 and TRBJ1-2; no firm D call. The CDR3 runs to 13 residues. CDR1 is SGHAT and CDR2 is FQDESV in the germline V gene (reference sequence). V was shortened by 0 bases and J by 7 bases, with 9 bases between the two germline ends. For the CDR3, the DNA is TGTGCCAGCAGCTTAGCGCGGGATTCTGGCTACACCTTC. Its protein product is CASSLARDSGYTF.

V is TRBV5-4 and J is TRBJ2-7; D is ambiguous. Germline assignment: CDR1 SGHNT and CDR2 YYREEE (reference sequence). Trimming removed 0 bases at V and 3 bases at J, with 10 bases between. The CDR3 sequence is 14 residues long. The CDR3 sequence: CASSLDTKHYEQYF. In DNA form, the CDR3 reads TGTGCCAGCAGCTTGGACACCAAACACTACGAGCAGTACTTC.

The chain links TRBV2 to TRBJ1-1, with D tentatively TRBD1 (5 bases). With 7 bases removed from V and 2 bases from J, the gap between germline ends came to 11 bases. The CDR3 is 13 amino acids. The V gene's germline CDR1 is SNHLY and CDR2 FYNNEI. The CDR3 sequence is CASIDSQNTEAFF. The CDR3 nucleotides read TGTGCCAGCATAGACAGTCAAAACACTGAAGCTTTCTTT.

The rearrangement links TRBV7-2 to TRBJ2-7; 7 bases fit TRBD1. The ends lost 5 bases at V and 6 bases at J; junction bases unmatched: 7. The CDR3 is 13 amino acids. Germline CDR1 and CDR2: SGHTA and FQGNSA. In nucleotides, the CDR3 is TGTGCCAGCAGCCCCGGGACAGTCGGCGAGCAGTACTTC. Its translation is CASSPGTVGEQYF.

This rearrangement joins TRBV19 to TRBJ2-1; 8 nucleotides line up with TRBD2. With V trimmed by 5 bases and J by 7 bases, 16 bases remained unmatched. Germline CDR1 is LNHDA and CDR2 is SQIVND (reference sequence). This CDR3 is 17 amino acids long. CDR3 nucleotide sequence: TGTGCCAGTAGTGAACCCCGGGGGGGTAAGAGGGCAAATGAGCAGTTCTTC. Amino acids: CASSEPRGGKRANEQFF.

The CDR3: CASSYGLAGQETQYF. CDR3 nucleotide sequence: TGTGCCAGCAGTTACGGACTAGCGGGGCAAGAGACCCAGTACTTC. This chain uses TRBV6-2 or TRBV6-3 with TRBJ2-5; 12 bases line up with TRBD2. CDR3 length equals 15 residues. After removal of 2 bases from V and 2 bases from J, the junction contained 0 bases not matched to a gene. Germline V gene sequence: CDR1 MNHEY, CDR2 SVGEGT.

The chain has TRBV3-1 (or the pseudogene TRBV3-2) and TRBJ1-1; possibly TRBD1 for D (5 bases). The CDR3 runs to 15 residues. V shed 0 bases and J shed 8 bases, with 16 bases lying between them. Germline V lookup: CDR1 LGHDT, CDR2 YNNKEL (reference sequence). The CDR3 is CASSQDPGVSAEAFF. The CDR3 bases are TGTGCCAGCAGCCAAGACCCGGGGGTCTCGGCAGAAGCTTTCTTT.

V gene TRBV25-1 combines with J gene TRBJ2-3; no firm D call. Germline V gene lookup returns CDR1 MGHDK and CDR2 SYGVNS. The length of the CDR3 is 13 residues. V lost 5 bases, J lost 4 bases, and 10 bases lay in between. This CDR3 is CASSWQVADTQYF. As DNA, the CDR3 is TGTGCCAGCAGTTGGCAGGTAGCAGATACGCAGTATTTT. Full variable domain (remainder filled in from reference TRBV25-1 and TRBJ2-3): EADIYQTPRYLVIGTGKKITLECSQTMGHDKMYWYQQDPGMELHLIHYSYGVNSTEKGDLSSESTVSRIRTEHFPLTLESARPSHTSQYLCASSWQVADTQYFGPGTRLTVL.

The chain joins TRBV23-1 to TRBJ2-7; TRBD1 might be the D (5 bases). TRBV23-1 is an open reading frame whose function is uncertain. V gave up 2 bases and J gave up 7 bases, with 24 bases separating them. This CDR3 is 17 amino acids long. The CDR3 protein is CASSQPIQVVLLEEQYF. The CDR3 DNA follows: TGCGCCAGCAGTCAACCAATACAGGTGGTCCTTTTGGAGGAGCAGTACTTC.

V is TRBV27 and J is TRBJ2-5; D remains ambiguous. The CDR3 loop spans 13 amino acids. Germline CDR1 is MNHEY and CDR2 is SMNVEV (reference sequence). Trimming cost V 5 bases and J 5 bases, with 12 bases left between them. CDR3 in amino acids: CASSIRLRETQYF. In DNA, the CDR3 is TGTGCCAGCAGTATACGCCTCAGGGAGACCCAGTACTTC.

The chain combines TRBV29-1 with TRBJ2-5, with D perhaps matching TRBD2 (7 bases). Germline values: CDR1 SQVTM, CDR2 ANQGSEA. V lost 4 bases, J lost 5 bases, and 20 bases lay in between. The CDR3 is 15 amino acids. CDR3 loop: CSVVSARGAFETQYF. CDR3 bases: TGCAGCGTTGTGTCGGCCCGGGGGGCTTTTGAGACCCAGTACTTC.

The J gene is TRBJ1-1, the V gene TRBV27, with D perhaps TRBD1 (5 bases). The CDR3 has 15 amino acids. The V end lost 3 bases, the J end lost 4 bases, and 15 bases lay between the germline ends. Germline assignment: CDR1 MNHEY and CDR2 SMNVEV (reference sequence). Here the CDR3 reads CASSFGAAWRTEAFF. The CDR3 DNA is TGTGCCAGCAGTTTTGGGGCCGCCTGGCGCACTGAAGCTTTCTTT.